This T cell receptor (beta chain) came from a study of cytomegalovirus exposure and HLA in healthy donors. CDR3 length: 14 amino acids. Germline assignment: CDR1 SEHNR and CDR2 FQNEAQ (reference sequence). Trimming took off 1 base at V and 3 bases at J, with 10 bases between the two ends. The PCR had 60 Vbeta and 13 Jbeta primers. The repertoire was sequenced with immunoSEQ multiplex PCR; TCRdb's copy has only in-frame clones and lacks some. The sample holds around 90,000 clones, roughly three quarters seen once. This TCR was recovered from a male donor in good health and CMV-seropositive. The sample comprised PBMCs. The J gene is TRBJ2-7, the V gene TRBV7-9, with a weak D call TRBD2 (7 bases). The CDR3 is CASSLEGGVYEQYF. The CDR3, as DNA: TGTGCCAGCAGCTTAGAGGGGGGGGTCTACGAGCAGTACTTC.